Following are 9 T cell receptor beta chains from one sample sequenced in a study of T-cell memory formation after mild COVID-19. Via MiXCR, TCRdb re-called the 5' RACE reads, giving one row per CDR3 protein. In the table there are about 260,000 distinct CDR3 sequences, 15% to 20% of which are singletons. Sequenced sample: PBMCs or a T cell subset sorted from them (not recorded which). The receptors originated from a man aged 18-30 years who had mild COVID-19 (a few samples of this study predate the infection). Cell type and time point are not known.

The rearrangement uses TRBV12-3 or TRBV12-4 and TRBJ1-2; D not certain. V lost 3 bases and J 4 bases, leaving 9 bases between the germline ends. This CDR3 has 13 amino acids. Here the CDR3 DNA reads TGTGCCAGCAGTTTGATGCTTGGCTATGGCTACACCTTC. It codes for CASSLMLGYGYTF.

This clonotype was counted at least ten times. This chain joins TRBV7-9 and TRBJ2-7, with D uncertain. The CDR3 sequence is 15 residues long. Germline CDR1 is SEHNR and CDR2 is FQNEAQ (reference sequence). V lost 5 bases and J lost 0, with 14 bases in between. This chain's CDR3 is CASSRLGDRSYEQYF. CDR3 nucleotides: TGTGCCAGCAGCCGCCTTGGGGATCGCTCCTACGAGCAGTACTTC.

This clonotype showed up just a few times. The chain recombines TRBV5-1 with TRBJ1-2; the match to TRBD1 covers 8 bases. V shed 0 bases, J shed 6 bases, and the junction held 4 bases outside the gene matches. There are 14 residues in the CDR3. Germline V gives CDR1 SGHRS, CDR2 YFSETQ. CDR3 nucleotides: TGCGCCAGCAGCTTGGATCGCAGGGGGCATGGCTACACCTTC. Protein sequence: CASSLDRRGHGYTF.

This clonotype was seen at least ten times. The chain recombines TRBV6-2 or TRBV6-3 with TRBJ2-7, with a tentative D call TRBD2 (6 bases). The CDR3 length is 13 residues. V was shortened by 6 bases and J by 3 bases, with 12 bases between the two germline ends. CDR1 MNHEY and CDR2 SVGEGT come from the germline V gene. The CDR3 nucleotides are TGTGCCAGCAGCCGGGGAGGAGTCTACGAGCAGTACGTC. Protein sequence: CASSRGGVYEQYV.

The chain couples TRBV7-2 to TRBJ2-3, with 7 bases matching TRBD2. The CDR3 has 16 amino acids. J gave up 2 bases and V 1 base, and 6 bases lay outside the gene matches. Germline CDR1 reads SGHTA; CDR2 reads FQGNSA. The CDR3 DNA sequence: TGTGCCAGCAGCTTAGTGCGGGGGAGACTCACAGATACGCAGTATTTT. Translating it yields CASSLVRGRLTDTQYF.

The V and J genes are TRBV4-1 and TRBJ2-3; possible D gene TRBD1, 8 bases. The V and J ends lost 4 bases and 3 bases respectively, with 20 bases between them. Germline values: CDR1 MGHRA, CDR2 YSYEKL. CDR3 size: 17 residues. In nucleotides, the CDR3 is TGCGCCAGCAGCCGAGAGGGAACAGGGGGGGGAACAGATACGCAGTATTTT. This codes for CASSREGTGGGTDTQYF.

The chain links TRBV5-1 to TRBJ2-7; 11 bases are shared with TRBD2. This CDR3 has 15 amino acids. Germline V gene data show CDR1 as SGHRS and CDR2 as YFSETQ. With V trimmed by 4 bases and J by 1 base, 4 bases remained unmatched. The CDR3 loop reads CASSLIAGGSYEQYV. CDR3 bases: TGCGCCAGCAGCCTTATAGCGGGGGGGTCCTACGAGCAGTACGTC.

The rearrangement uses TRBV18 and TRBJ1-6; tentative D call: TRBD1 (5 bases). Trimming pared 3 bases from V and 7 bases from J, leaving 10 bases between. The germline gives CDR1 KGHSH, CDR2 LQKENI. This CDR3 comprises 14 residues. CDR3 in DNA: TGTGCCAGCTCACCTTGGGGGTACAATTCACCCCTCCACTTT. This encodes CASSPWGYNSPLHF.

CDR3 nucleotides: TGCGCCAGCAGCTTCGACAGGGGAGGACAGCCCCAGCATTTT. This translates into CASSFDRGGQPQHF. The chain has TRBV5-1 and TRBJ1-5, with TRBD1 matching over 8 bases. J lost 7 bases, V lost 2 bases, and 5 bases had no gene match. This CDR3 spans 14 amino acids. The germline V gene has CDR1 SGHRS and CDR2 YFSETQ.